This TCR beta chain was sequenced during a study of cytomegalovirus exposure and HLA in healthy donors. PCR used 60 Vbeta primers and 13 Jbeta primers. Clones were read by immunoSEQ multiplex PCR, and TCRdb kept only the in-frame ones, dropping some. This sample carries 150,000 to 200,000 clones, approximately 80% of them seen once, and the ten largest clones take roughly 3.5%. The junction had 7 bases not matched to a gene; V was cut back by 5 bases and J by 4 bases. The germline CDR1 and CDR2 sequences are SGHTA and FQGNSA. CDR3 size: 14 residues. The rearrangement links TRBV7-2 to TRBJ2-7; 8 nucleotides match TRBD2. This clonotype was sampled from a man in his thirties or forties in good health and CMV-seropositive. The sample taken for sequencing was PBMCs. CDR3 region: CASSEGLERYEQYF. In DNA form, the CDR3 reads TGTGCCAGCAGCGAGGGACTAGAGAGATACGAGCAGTACTTC. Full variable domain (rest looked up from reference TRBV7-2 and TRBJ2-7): GAGVSQSPSNKVTEKGKDVELRCDPISGHTALYWYRQSLGQGLEFLIYFQGNSAPDKSGLPSDRFSAERTGGSVSTLTIQRTQQEDSAVYLCASSEGLERYEQYFGPGTRLTVT.